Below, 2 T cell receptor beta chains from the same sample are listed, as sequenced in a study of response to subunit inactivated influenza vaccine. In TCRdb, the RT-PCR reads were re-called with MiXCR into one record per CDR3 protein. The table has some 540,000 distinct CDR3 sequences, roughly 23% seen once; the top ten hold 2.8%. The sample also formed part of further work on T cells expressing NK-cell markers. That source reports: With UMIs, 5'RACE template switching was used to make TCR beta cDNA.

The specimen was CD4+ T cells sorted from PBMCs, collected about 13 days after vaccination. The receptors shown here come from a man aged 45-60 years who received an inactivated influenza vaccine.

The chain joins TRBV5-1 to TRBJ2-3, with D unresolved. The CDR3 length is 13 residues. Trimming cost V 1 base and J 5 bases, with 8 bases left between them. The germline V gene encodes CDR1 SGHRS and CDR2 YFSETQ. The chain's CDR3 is CASSLRSGDTQYF. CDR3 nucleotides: TGCGCCAGCAGCTTGAGAAGTGGAGATACGCAGTATTTT.

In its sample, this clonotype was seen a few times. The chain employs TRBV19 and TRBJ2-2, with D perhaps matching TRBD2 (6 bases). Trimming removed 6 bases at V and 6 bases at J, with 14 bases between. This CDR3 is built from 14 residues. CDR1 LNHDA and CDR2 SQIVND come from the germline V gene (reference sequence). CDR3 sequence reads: CASRFGGVAGELFF. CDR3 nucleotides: TGTGCCAGTAGATTCGGCGGGGTAGCCGGGGAGCTGTTTTTT.